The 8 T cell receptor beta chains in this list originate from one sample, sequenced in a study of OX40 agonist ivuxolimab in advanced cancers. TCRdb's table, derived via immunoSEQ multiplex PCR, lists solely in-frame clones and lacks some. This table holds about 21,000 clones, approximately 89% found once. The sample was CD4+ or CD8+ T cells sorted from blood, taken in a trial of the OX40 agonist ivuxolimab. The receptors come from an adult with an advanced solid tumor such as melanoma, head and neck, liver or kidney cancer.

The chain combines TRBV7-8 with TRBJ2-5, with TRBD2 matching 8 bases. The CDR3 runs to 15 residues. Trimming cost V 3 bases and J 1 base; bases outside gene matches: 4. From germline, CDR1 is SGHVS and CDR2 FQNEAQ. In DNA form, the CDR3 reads TGTGCCAGCAGCTTCGGGGGGGGAATCCAAGAGACCCAGTACTTC. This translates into CASSFGGGIQETQYF. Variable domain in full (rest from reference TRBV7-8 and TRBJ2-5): GAGVSQSPRYKVAKRGQDVALRCDPISGHVSLFWYQQALGQGPEFLTYFQNEAQLDKSGLPSDRFFAERPEGSVSTLKIQRTQQEDSAVYLCASSFGGGIQETQYFGPGTRLLVL.

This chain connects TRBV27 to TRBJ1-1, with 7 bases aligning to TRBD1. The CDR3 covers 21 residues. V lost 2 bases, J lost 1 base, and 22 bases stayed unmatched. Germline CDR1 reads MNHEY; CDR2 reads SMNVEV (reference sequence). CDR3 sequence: CASSLPPKRRGRNTQNTEAFF. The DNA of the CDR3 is TGTGCCAGCAGTTTACCTCCAAAGAGAAGGGGGCGAAACACCCAGAACACTGAAGCTTTCTTT.

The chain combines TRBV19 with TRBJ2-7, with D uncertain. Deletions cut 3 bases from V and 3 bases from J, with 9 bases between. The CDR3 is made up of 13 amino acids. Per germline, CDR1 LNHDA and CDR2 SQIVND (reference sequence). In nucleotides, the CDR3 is TGTGCCAGTAGTATTTCCCCCTACTACGAGCAGTACTTC. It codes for CASSISPYYEQYF.

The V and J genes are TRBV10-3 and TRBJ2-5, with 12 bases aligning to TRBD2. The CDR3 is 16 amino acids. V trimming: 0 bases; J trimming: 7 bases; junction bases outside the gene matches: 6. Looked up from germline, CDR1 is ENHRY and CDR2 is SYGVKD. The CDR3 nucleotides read TGTGCCATCAGTGAGTCGAGGACTAGCGGGATGGGGACCCAGTACTTC. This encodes CAISESRTSGMGTQYF.

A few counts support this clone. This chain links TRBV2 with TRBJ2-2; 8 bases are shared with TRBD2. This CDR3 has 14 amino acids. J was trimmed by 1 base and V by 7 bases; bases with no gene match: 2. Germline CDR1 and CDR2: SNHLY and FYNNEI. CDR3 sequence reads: CASTRGENTGELFF. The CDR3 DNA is TGTGCCAGCACGCGGGGGGAGAACACCGGGGAGCTGTTTTTT.

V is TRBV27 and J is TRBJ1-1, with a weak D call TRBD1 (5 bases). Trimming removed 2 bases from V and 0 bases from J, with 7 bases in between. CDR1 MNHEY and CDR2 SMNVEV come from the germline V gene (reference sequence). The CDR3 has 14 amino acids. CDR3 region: CASSLGTVNTEAFF. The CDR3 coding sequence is TGTGCCAGCAGTTTAGGGACGGTGAACACTGAAGCTTTCTTT.

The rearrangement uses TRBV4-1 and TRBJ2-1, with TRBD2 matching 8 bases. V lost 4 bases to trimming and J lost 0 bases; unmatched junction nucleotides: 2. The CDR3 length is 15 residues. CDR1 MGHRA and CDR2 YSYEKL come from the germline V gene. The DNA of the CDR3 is TGCGCCAGCAGCCTGGCGGGGGGCTCCTACAATGAGCAGTTCTTC. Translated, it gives CASSLAGGSYNEQFF.

CDR3 sequence: CASRYTENTEAFF. CDR3 in DNA: TGTGCCAGCAGGTATACAGAAAACACTGAAGCTTTCTTT. This chain links TRBV6-9 with TRBJ1-1; D call uncertain. The CDR3 extends over 13 amino acids. Trimming shortened V by 6 bases and J by 2 bases, and 10 bases separated the two germline ends. Germline CDR1 and CDR2: MNHGY and SVAAGI.